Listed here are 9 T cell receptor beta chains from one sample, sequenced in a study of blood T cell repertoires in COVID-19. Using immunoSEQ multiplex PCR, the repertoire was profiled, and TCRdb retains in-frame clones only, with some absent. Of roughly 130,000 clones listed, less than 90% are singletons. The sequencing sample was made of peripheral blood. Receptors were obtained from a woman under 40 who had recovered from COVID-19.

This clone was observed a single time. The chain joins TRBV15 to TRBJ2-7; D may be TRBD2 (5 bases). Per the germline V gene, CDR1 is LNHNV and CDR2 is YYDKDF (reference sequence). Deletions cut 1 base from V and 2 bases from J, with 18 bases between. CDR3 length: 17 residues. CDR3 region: CATSRARIERRAYEQYF. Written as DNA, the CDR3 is TGTGCCACCAGCAGAGCGAGGATAGAGCGGCGGGCCTACGAGCAGTACTTC.

Here the CDR3 reads CASSSGQGVGSNQPQHF. The CDR3 DNA sequence: TGTGCCAGCAGTTCTGGACAGGGGGTAGGTAGCAATCAGCCCCAGCATTTT. The rearrangement joins TRBV28 to TRBJ1-5; 10 bases are a match to TRBD1. The ends lost 4 bases at V and 0 bases at J; junction bases unmatched: 6. Germline loops: CDR1 MDHEN, CDR2 SYDVKM. The CDR3 consists of 17 residues.

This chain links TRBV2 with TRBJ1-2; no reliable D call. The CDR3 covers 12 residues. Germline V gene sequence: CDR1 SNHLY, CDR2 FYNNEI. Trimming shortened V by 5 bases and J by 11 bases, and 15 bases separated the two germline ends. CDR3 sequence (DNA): TGTGCCAGCAGTAATACCCCCTCCGGGTACACCTTC. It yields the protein CASSNTPSGYTF.

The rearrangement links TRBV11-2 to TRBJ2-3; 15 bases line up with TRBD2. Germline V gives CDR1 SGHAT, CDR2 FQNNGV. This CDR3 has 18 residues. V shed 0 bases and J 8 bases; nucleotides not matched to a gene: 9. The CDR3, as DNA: TGTGCCAGCAGCTTAGATCGGACTAGCGGGGGGGCGTCCGGTACGCAGTATTTT. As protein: CASSLDRTSGGASGTQYF.

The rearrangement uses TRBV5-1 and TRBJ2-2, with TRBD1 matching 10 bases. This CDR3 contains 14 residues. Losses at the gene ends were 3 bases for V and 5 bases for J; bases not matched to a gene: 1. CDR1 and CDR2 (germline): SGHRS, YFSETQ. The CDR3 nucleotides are TGCGCCAGCAGCTGGACAGGGGGTACCGGGGAGCTGTTTTTT. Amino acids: CASSWTGGTGELFF. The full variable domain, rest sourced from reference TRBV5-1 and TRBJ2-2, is KAGVTQTPRYLIKTRGQQVTLSCSPISGHRSVSWYQQTPGQGLQFLFEYFSETQRNKGNFPGRFSGRQFSNSRSEMNVSTLELGDSALYLCASSWTGGTGELFFGEGSRLTVL.

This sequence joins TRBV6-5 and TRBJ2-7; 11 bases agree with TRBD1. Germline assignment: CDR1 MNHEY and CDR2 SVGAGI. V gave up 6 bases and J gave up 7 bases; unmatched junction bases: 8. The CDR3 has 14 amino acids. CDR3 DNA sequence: TGTGCCAGCAGAGTTGGACAGGGGGCGCAAGAGCAGTACTTC. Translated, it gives CASRVGQGAQEQYF.

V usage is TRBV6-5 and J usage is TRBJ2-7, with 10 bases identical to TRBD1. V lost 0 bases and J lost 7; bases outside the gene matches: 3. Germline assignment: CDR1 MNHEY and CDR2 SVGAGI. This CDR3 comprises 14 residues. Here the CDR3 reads CASSYSTGGWEQYF. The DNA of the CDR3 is TGTGCCAGCAGTTACTCGACAGGGGGCTGGGAGCAGTACTTC.

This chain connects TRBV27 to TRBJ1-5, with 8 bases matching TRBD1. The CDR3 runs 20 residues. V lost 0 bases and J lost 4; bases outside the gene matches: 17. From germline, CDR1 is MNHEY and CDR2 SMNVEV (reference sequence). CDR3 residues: CASSLSFGQGVLGENQPQHF. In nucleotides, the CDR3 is TGTGCCAGCAGTTTATCCTTTGGACAGGGAGTTCTGGGGGAGAATCAGCCCCAGCATTTT.

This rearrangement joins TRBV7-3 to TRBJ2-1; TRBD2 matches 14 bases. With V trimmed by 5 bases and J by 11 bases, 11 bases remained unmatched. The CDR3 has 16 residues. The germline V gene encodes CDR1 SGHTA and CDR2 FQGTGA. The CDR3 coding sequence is TGTGCCAGCAGCCCAACCCCAGGGACTAGCGGGGGAAAGCAGTTCTTC. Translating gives CASSPTPGTSGGKQFF.